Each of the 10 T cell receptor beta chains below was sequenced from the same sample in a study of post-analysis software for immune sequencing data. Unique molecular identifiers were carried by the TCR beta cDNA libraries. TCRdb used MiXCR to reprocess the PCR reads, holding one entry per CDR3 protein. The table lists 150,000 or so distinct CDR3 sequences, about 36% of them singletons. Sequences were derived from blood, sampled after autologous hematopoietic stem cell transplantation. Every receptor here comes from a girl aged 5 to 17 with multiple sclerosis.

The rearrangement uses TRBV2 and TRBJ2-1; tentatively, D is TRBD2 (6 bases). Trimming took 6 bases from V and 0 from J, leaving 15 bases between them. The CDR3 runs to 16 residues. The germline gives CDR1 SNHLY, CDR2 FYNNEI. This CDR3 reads CASRSGLPSSYNEQFF. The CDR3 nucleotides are TGTGCCAGCAGATCGGGACTCCCTAGCTCCTACAATGAGCAGTTCTTC.

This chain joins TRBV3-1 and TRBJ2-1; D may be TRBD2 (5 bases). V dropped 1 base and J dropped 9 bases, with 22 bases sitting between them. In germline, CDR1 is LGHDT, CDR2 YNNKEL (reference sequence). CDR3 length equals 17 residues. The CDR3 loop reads CASSQGARGYSVSEQFF. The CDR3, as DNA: TGTGCCAGCAGCCAAGGAGCTCGCGGGTACAGTGTGAGTGAGCAGTTCTTC.

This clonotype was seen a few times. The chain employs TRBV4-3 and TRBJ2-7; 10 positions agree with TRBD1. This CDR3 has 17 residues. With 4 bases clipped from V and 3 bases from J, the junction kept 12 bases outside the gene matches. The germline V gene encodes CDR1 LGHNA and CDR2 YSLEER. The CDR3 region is CASSPWARTGGIYEQYF. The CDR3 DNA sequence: TGCGCCAGCAGCCCCTGGGCGCGGACAGGGGGGATCTACGAGCAGTACTTC.

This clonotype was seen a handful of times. The CDR3 nucleotides read TGCGCCAGCAGCTTGGTAGGGGGACCCCAAAACGGCGAGCAGTACTTC. Translated: CASSLVGGPQNGEQYF. This rearrangement joins TRBV5-1 to TRBJ2-7; a possible D gene is TRBD1 (6 bases). This CDR3 is built from 16 residues. With 0 bases removed from V and 6 bases from J, the gap between germline ends came to 19 bases. CDR1 SGHRS and CDR2 YFSETQ come from the germline V gene.

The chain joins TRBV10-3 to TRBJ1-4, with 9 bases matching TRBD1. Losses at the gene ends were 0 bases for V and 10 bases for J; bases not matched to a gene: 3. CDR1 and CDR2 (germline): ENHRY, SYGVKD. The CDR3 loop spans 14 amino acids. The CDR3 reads CAISESEDRGKLFF. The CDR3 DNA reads TGTGCCATCAGTGAGTCGGAGGACAGGGGAAAACTGTTTTTT.

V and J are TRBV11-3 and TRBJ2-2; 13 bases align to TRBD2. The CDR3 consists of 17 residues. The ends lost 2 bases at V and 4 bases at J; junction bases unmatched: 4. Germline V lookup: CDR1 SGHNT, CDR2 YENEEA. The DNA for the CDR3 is TGTGCCAGCAGCTTACCGGGACTAGCGGGAAGCACCGGGGAGCTGTTTTTT. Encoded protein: CASSLPGLAGSTGELFF.

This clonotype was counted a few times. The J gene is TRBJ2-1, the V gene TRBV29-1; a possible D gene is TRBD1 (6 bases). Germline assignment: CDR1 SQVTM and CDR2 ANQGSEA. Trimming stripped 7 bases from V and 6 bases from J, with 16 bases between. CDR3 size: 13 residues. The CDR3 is CSATDRSFNEQFF. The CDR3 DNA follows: TGCAGCGCGACGGACAGATCGTTCAATGAGCAGTTCTTC.

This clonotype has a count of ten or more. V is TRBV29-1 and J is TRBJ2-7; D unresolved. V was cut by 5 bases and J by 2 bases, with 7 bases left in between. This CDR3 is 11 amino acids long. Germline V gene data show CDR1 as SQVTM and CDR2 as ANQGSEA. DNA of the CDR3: TGCAGCGTTATCTCCACCTACGAGCAGTACTTC. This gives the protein CSVISTYEQYF.

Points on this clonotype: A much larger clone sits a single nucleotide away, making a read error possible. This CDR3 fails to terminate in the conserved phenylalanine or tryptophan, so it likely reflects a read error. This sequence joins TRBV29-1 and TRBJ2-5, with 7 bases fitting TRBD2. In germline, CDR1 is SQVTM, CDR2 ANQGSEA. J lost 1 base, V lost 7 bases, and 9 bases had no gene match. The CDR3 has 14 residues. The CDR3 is CSARDYPFQETQYC. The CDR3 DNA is TGCAGCGCAAGGGACTACCCGTTCCAAGAGACCCAGTACTGC.

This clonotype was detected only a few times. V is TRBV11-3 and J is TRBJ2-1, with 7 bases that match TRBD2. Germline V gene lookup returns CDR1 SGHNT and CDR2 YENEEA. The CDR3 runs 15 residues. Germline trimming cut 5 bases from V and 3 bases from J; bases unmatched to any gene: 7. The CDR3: CASSPLASGYNEQFF. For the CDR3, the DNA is TGTGCCAGCAGCCCCCTTGCTAGCGGCTACAATGAGCAGTTCTTC.